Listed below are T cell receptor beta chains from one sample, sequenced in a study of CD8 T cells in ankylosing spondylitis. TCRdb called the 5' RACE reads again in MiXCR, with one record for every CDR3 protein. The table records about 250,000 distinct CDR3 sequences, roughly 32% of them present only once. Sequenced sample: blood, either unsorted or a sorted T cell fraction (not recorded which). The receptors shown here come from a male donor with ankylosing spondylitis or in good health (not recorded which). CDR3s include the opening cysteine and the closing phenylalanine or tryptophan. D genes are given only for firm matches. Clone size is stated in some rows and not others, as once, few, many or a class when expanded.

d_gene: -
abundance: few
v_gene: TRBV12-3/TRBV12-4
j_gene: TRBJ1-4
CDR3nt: TGTGCCAGCAGTTTGTTCACAGAGCCGGGCGATGAAAAACTGTTTTTT
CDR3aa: CASSLFTEPGDEKLFF

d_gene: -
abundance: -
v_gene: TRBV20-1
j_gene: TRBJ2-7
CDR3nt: TGCAGTGCTAGCGCCGGACAGATCCGCGAGCAGTACTTC
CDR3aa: CSASAGQIREQYF

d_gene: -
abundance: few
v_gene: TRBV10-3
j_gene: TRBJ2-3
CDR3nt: TGTGCCATCAGTGAGTCATTTCTACAGCACACAGATACGCAGTATTTT
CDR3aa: CAISESFLQHTDTQYF

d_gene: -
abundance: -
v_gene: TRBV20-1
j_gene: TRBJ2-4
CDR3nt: TGCAGTGCTAGAGATACGGGTAGGGGGGCCAAAAACATTCAGTACTTC
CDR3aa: CSARDTGRGAKNIQYF

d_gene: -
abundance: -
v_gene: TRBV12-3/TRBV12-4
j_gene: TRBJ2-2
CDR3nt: TGTGCCAGCAGTTTTACAAGGGGTACCGGGGAGCTGTTTTTT
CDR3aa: CASSFTRGTGELFF

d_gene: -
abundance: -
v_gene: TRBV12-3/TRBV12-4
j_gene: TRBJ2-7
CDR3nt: TGTGCCAGCAGTTTCCCTGGGGAGTCCTACGAGCAGTACTTC
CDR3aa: CASSFPGESYEQYF

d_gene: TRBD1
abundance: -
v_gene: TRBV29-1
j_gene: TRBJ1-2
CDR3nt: TGCAGCACCCGGGACAGCTTAAAGATTGACTACACCTTC
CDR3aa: CSTRDSLKIDYTF

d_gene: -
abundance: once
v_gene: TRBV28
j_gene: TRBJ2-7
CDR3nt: TGTGCCAGCAGTGTCCGACAGCTATCCTACGTCGAGCAGTACTTC
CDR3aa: CASSVRQLSYVEQYF

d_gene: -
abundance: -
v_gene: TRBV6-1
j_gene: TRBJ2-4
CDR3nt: TGTGCCAGCACCCACCGTGGGCGCGGGATTCAGTACTTC
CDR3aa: CASTHRGRGIQYF

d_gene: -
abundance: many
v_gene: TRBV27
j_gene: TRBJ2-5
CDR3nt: TGTGCCAGCAGCCAAATGATGGGGACCCAGTACTTC
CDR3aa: CASSQMMGTQYF